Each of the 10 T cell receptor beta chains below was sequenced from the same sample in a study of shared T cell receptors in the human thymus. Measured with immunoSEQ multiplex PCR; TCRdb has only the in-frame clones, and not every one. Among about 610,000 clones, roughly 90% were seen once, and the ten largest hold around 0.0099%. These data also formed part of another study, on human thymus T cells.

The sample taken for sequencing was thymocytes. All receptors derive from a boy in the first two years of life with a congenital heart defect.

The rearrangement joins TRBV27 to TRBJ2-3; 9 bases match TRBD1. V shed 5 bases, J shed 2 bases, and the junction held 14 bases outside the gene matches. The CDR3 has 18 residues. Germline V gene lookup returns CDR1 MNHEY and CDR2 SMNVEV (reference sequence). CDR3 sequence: CASSAHWTGALPTDTQYF. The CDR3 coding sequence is TGTGCCAGCAGTGCCCATTGGACAGGGGCGCTCCCCACAGATACGCAGTATTTT.

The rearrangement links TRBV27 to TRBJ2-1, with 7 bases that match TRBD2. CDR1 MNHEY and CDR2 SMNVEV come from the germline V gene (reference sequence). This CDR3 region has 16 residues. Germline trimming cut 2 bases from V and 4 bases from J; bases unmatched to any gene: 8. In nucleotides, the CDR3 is TGTGCCAGCAGTTTAATTCGGGACTACCTTTACAATGAGCAGTTCTTC. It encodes CASSLIRDYLYNEQFF.

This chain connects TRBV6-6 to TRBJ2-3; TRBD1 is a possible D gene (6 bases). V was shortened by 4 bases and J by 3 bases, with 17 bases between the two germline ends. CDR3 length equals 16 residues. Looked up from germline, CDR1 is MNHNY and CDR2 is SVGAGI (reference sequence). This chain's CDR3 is CASSFSSGVSTDTQYF. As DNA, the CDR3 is TGTGCCAGCAGTTTTTCATCAGGGGTTAGTACAGATACGCAGTATTTT.

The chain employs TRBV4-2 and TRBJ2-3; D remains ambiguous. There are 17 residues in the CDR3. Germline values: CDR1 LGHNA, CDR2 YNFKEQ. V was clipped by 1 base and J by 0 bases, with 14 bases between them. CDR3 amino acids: CASSQGHNPSSTDTQYF. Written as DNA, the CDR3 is TGTGCCAGCAGCCAAGGTCACAACCCGTCTAGCACAGATACGCAGTATTTT.

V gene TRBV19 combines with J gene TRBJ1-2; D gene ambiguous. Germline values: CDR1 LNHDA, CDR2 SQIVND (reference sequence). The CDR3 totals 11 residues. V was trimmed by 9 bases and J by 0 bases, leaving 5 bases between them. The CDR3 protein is CASNTNYGYTF. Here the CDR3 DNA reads TGTGCCAGCAACACTAACTATGGCTACACCTTC.

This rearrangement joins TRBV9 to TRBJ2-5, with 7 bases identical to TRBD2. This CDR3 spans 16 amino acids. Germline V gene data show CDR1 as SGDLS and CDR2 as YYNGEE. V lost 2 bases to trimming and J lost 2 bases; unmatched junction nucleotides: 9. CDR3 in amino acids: CASSVREGVAQETQYF. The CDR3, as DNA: TGTGCCAGCAGCGTTAGGGAGGGAGTGGCTCAAGAGACCCAGTACTTC.

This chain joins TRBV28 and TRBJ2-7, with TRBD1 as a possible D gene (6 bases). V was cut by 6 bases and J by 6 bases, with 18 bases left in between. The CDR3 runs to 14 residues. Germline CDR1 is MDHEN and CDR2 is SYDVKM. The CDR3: CASSPFLVGAEQYF. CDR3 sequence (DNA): TGTGCCAGCAGCCCCTTCCTCGTGGGGGCCGAGCAGTACTTC.

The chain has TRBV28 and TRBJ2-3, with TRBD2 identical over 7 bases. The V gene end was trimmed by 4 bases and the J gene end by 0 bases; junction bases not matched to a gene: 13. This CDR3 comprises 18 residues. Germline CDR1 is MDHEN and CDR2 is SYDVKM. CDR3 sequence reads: CASSSYSRNGGSTDTQYF. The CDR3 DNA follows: TGTGCCAGCAGTTCTTACAGCCGCAACGGGGGGAGCACAGATACGCAGTATTTT. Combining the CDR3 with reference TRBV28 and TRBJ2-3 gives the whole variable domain DVKVTQSSRYLVKRTGEKVFLECVQDMDHENMFWYRQDPGLGLRLIYFSYDVKMKEKGDIPEGYSVSREKKERFSLILESASTNQTSMYLCASSSYSRNGGSTDTQYFGPGTRLTVL.

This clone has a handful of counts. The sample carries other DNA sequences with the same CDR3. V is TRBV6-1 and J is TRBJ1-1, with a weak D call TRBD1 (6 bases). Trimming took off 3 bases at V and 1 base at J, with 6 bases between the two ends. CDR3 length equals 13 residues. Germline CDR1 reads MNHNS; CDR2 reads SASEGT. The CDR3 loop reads CASSDRGNTEAFF. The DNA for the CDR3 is TGTGCCAGCAGTGACAGGGGGAACACTGAAGCTTTCTTT.

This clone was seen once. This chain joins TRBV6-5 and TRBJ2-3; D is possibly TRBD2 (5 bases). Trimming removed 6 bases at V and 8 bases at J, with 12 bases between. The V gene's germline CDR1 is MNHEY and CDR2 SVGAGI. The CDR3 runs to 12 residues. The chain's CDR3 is CASRDSPGTQYF. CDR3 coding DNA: TGTGCCAGCAGGGACTCTCCGGGTACGCAGTATTTT.